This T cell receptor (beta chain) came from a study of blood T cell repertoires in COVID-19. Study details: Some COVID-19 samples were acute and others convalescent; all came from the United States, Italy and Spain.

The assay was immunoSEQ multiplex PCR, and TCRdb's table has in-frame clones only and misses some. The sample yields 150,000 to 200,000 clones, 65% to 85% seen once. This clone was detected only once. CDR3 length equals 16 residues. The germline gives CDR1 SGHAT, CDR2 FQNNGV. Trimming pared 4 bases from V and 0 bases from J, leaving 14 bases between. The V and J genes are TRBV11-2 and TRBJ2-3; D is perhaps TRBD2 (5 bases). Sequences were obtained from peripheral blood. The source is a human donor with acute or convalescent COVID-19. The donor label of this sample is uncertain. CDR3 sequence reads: CASSSTADLSTDTQYF. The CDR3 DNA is TGTGCCAGCAGCTCAACAGCGGATCTTAGCACAGATACGCAGTATTTT.